Reported below is one T cell receptor (beta chain). Antigen specificity is unknown. Other nucleotide sequences in the sample specify the same CDR3. Approximately 210 ng DNA, tens of thousands of T cell genomes, went into each sorted-subset replicate PCR. TCRdb's table, derived via immunoSEQ multiplex PCR, lists solely in-frame clones and lacks some. The sample has roughly 810,000 clones; roughly 96% are singletons. The sample is drawn from a study of shared clonotypes between healthy human individuals. Study-wide results and caveats: Generation probability values for non-shared clonotypes were lower than those for clonotypes shared by all four donors. The small donor group covered limited genetic and exposure diversity.

The ends lost 0 bases at V and 6 bases at J; junction bases unmatched: 3. This CDR3 has 13 residues. From germline, CDR1 is SGDLS and CDR2 YYNGEE. CD8 cells regarded as naive lacked CD45RO, were positively chosen for CCR7, and omitted terminally differentiated effector memory CD45RA+ cells. The chain joins TRBV9 to TRBJ2-7; 7 bases map to TRBD2. The receptor was isolated from a man aged 25-45 years in good health. Sequenced input: naive CD8+ T cells sorted from blood. Here the CDR3 reads CASSVGGGTEQYF. The CDR3 DNA reads as TGTGCCAGCAGCGTAGGGGGAGGGACCGAGCAGTACTTC.